The rows below give T cell receptor beta chains drawn from one sample of a study of blood T cells in healthy people across ages. MiXCR, run by TCRdb on the 5' RACE reads, gives a single entry per CDR3 protein. The table lists around 990,000 distinct CDR3 sequences, 20% to 25% of them singletons. Separately, the same data were catalogued under a study of T cells of mothers and their children.

The sequencing input was blood. Every receptor here comes from a girl aged 2 to 10 in good health. Each CDR3 is given with its conserved first and last residue.

TRBV20-1,-,CSARFPGGGGEQYF
TRBV28,TRBJ2-1,CASHREFYNEQFF
TRBV12-3/TRBV12-4,TRBJ2-5,CASSSASRGKQETQYF
TRBV9,TRBJ2-2,CASSGMLAGGDTGELFF
TRBV28,-,CASSRLQGGYEQYF
TRBV29-1,TRBJ2-5,CSVEETGVETQYF
TRBV29-1,TRBJ2-7,CSVEEWLGRHEQYF
TRBV12-3/TRBV12-4,-,CASRKGLAVNEQFF
TRBV12-3/TRBV12-4,TRBJ1-2,CASSLPLGQFYGYTF
TRBV6-2/TRBV6-3,TRBJ2-3,CAGSGQGATDTQYF
TRBV10-3,-,CAVRETGEAQYF
TRBV12-3/TRBV12-4,TRBJ2-7,CASSGTTAYEQYF
TRBV10-3,TRBJ2-7,CAISESTSGRGYEQYF
TRBV27,TRBJ2-1,CASSLWGGAGFYNEQFF
TRBV20-1,TRBJ1-1,CSATGQSPPEAFF
TRBV11-2,TRBJ2-7,CASSMSSEQYF
TRBV7-2,TRBJ2-2,CASSTGPNTGELFF
TRBV6-2/TRBV6-3,TRBJ1-4,CASSSGTAGEKLFF
TRBV6-2/TRBV6-3,TRBJ2-1,CASSFALAGSYNEQFF
TRBV7-3,-,CASSFQNANEQFF
TRBV5-1,TRBJ2-5,CASSLDTTSGRWKTQYF
TRBV6-6,TRBJ1-3,CASTPSRNTIYF
TRBV7-2,TRBJ2-5,CASSLWGAEETQYF
TRBV28,TRBJ1-1,CASSPSWAPTEAFF
TRBV5-1,TRBJ2-1,CASSPGLAGGREFF
TRBV20-1,TRBJ2-5,CSAELLDRAEETQYF
TRBV12-5,TRBJ2-3,CASGTASSTDTQYF
TRBV4-1,TRBJ1-2,CASSQDNWGARGNGYTF
TRBV9,-,CASSVGGQGETQYF
TRBV25-1,TRBJ2-5,CASSEPASGRPYF
TRBV12-5,TRBJ1-5,CASGRGDGGPQHF
TRBV11-1,-,CASSLGKLLSGTGVTYEQYF
TRBV7-2,TRBJ2-2,CASSLAAGNGELFF
TRBV20-1,TRBJ1-6,CSARVAYGTANSPLHF
TRBV2,TRBJ2-7,CASSDNAAYEQYF
TRBV12-5,TRBJ1-2,CASGLLDRTYGYTF